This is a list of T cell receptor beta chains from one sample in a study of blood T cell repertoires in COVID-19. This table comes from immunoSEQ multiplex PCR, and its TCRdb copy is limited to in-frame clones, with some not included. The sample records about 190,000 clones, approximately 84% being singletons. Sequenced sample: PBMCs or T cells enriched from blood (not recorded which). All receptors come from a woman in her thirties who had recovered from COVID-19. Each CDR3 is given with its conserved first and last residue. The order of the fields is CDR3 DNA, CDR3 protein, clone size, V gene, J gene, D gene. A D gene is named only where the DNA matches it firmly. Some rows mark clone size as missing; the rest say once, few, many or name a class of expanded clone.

DNA: TGTGCCAGCAGCTTAGGTGACAGGGGTTTTTCCGGGGAGCTGTTTTTT
CDR3: CASSLGDRGFSGELFF
size: once
V: TRBV11-3
J: TRBJ2-2
D: TRBD1

DNA: TGTGCCAGCAGTCTCTCGGCGGCCCTCACTGATACGCAGTATTTT
CDR3: CASSLSAALTDTQYF
size: NA
V: TRBV7-6
J: TRBJ2-3
D: NA

DNA: TGTGCCAGCAGCTTAACTAGAGAAGAGACCCAGTACTTC
CDR3: CASSLTREETQYF
size: few
V: TRBV11-2
J: TRBJ2-5
D: NA

DNA: TGTGCCAGCTCCCCGGGACAGGGGAGCTCGTACATTCAGTACTTC
CDR3: CASSPGQGSSYIQYF
size: NA
V: TRBV18
J: TRBJ2-4
D: TRBD1

DNA: TGTGCCAGCAGCCCTCGACAGGTTATCCTGACTTCACCCCTCCACTTT
CDR3: CASSPRQVILTSPLHF
size: NA
V: TRBV7-2
J: TRBJ1-6
D: NA

DNA: TGTGCCACCAGCAGAGGTGGACAGGGGAACACTGAAGCTTTCTTT
CDR3: CATSRGGQGNTEAFF
size: NA
V: TRBV15
J: TRBJ1-1
D: TRBD1

DNA: TGTGCCAGCAGCCCCGACATGTTGGGCGGGGAGCTGTTTTTT
CDR3: CASSPDMLGGELFF
size: NA
V: TRBV27
J: TRBJ2-2
D: NA

DNA: TGTGCCAGCAGTTTAGGGGCGAGAGAGACCCAGTACTTC
CDR3: CASSLGARETQYF
size: once
V: TRBV12-3/TRBV12-4
J: TRBJ2-5
D: NA

DNA: TGTGCCAGCAGACTCACCCCTAGGGGTCAAGAGACCCAGTACTTC
CDR3: CASRLTPRGQETQYF
size: NA
V: TRBV7-2
J: TRBJ2-5
D: NA

DNA: TGTGCCAGCAGCCTAGCGGGGGCGAACACCGGGGAGCTGTTTTTT
CDR3: CASSLAGANTGELFF
size: NA
V: TRBV9
J: TRBJ2-2
D: TRBD2

DNA: TGTGCCAGCAGTGAAGGCTATCACCGGAACACTGAAGCTTTCTTT
CDR3: CASSEGYHRNTEAFF
size: NA
V: TRBV2
J: TRBJ1-1
D: NA

DNA: TGTGCCAGCAGTTCACAGGGGGGCGGCGGCACAGATACGCAGTATTTT
CDR3: CASSSQGGGGTDTQYF
size: NA
V: TRBV28
J: TRBJ2-3
D: TRBD1

DNA: TGTGCCAGCAGCCCTGGGATAGCGGGAGGGTCCCGCGAGCAGTACTTC
CDR3: CASSPGIAGGSREQYF
size: once
V: TRBV7-6
J: TRBJ2-7
D: TRBD2

DNA: TGTGCCAGCAGTGGGGGAACAGGGGGCATAGGGTATGGCTACACCTTC
CDR3: CASSGGTGGIGYGYTF
size: NA
V: TRBV2
J: TRBJ1-2
D: TRBD1

DNA: TGTGCCAGCATCTCGCAGGGTCGGTCCGGGGAGCTGTTTTTT
CDR3: CASISQGRSGELFF
size: NA
V: TRBV28
J: TRBJ2-2
D: NA

DNA: TGTGCCAGCAGCCGGGACAGCAGGGTCTACTCTGGGGCCAACGTCCTGACTTTC
CDR3: CASSRDSRVYSGANVLTF
size: NA
V: TRBV6-2/TRBV6-3
J: TRBJ2-6
D: TRBD1

DNA: TGTGCCAGCAGCCCCTCGGGAAACTACAATGAGCAGTTCTTC
CDR3: CASSPSGNYNEQFF
size: few
V: TRBV25-1
J: TRBJ2-1
D: NA

DNA: TGTGCCAGCAGTGCAAAGGCAAGCGGGAGTACAGATACGCAGTATTTT
CDR3: CASSAKASGSTDTQYF
size: NA
V: TRBV6-1
J: TRBJ2-3
D: TRBD2

DNA: TGTGCCAGCAGCAAGGGGGGGGGCCCTAACTATGGCTACACCTTC
CDR3: CASSKGGGPNYGYTF
size: NA
V: TRBV6-5
J: TRBJ1-2
D: NA

DNA: TGTGCCAGCAGGCCCCGACAGGGGGCGGGAGGGCCCCAGCATTTT
CDR3: CASRPRQGAGGPQHF
size: NA
V: TRBV28
J: TRBJ1-5
D: TRBD1

DNA: TGTGCCAGCAGTCTCTCTAGACAGGGGGACGGCTACACCTTC
CDR3: CASSLSRQGDGYTF
size: NA
V: TRBV2
J: TRBJ1-2
D: TRBD1

DNA: TGCAGCGTTGAAGAGGGGGGAAAATATGGCTACACCTTC
CDR3: CSVEEGGKYGYTF
size: NA
V: TRBV29-1
J: TRBJ1-2
D: NA

DNA: TGTGCCAGCCAATCGGGACAGTCCCGGTACTTC
CDR3: CASQSGQSRYF
size: NA
V: TRBV2
J: TRBJ2-5
D: TRBD1

DNA: TGTGCCAGCAGTTCTGCGGTCGCCTCCGGAGGTGCAGATACGCAGTATTTT
CDR3: CASSSAVASGGADTQYF
size: NA
V: TRBV28
J: TRBJ2-3
D: NA

DNA: TGCAGCGTTTTAACAGGGGCAGACACCATATATTTT
CDR3: CSVLTGADTIYF
size: NA
V: TRBV29-1
J: TRBJ1-3
D: TRBD1

DNA: TGTGCCAGCAGCCAGGAGGGTATTGGCTACACCTTC
CDR3: CASSQEGIGYTF
size: NA
V: TRBV3-1/TRBV3-2
J: TRBJ1-2
D: NA

DNA: TGTGCCACCAGCAGAGGGGCAGGGTATGAAAAACTGTTTTTT
CDR3: CATSRGAGYEKLFF
size: NA
V: TRBV15
J: TRBJ1-4
D: NA

DNA: TGTGCCAGCAGCCAAGATTCCCGGACTACGTACAATGAGCAGTTCTTC
CDR3: CASSQDSRTTYNEQFF
size: NA
V: TRBV3-1/TRBV3-2
J: TRBJ2-1
D: NA

DNA: TGTGCCAGTAGTACCGGACAATCGAATTCACCCCTCCACTTT
CDR3: CASSTGQSNSPLHF
size: once
V: TRBV19
J: TRBJ1-6
D: NA

DNA: TGTGCCAGCAGCCTCGGACTAGCGGAAGATACGCAGTATTTT
CDR3: CASSLGLAEDTQYF
size: few
V: TRBV7-3
J: TRBJ2-3
D: TRBD2

DNA: TGTGCCTGGAGCCACACCGGGACAGGGGTGGGCTACACCTTC
CDR3: CAWSHTGTGVGYTF
size: few
V: TRBV30
J: TRBJ1-2
D: TRBD1

DNA: TGTGCCAGCAGTGTCGGTAGCGGGAGAAACACAGATACGCAGTATTTT
CDR3: CASSVGSGRNTDTQYF
size: NA
V: TRBV2
J: TRBJ2-3
D: TRBD2

DNA: TGTGCCAGCAGTGAAGGGGAGGTGGGGGACAATGAGCAGTTCTTC
CDR3: CASSEGEVGDNEQFF
size: NA
V: TRBV2
J: TRBJ2-1
D: NA

DNA: TGTGCCAGCAGCTTAGATCCCAGTCTAGCCAAAAACATTCAGTACTTC
CDR3: CASSLDPSLAKNIQYF
size: NA
V: TRBV7-2
J: TRBJ2-4
D: NA

DNA: TGCGCCAGCAGCGCGGCTTTCGGCGGGATCTTGGCCGGGGAGCTGTTTTTT
CDR3: CASSAAFGGILAGELFF
size: NA
V: TRBV5-1
J: TRBJ2-2
D: NA

DNA: TGTGCCAGCACCAGGGACAGGGCGAATTCACCCCTCCACTTT
CDR3: CASTRDRANSPLHF
size: few
V: TRBV2
J: TRBJ1-6
D: TRBD1

DNA: TGTGCCAGCAGTCTACTATCAGCGGGAGTAATAAGGGAGCAGTACTTC
CDR3: CASSLLSAGVIREQYF
size: NA
V: TRBV28
J: TRBJ2-7
D: TRBD2

DNA: TGTGCCAGCAGTGAAGCCGGGACAGCTAACTATGGCTACACCTTC
CDR3: CASSEAGTANYGYTF
size: few
V: TRBV6-1
J: TRBJ1-2
D: TRBD1